These 12 T cell receptor beta chains were all obtained from the same sample, sequenced in a study of T cells in Graves' hyperthyroidism and ophthalmopathy. The source material, RNA transcripts, was used to amplify TCR beta CDR3 regions. HTBI primers were used for first-round RT-PCR of the TCR CDR3. Using its own MiXCR run on the multiplex PCR reads, TCRdb lists one record per CDR3 protein. The sample holds around 280,000 distinct CDR3 sequences, 10% to 15% seen once. The sample comprised blood. The receptors here all came from a young woman with Graves' hyperthyroidism that later progressed to Graves' ophthalmopathy.

This clonotype was seen a handful of times. V gene TRBV4-1 combines with J gene TRBJ2-2; a possible D gene is TRBD2 (6 bases). V lost 3 bases and J lost 1, with 9 bases in between. CDR3 size: 15 residues. Germline CDR1 is MGHRA and CDR2 is YSYEKL. The CDR3 DNA is TGCGCCAGCAGCCAGATGGGAGGGAACACCGGGGAGCTGTTTTTT. This translates into CASSQMGGNTGELFF.

The chain carries TRBV20-1 and TRBJ2-7; 9 positions agree with TRBD2. Germline V lookup: CDR1 DFQATT, CDR2 SNEGSKA (reference sequence). After removal of 6 bases from V and 2 bases from J, the junction contained 5 bases not matched to a gene. The CDR3 runs to 13 residues. CDR3 sequence (DNA): TGCAGTGCCTCCGGGACTAGCCCCTACGAGCAGTACTTC. Encoded protein: CSASGTSPYEQYF.

This clonotype has a count of ten or more. V and J are TRBV5-1 and TRBJ2-2, with D uncertain. CDR3 length: 14 amino acids. Looked up from germline, CDR1 is SGHRS and CDR2 is YFSETQ. The ends were cut back, 3 bases at V and 6 bases at J, with 12 bases in the middle. CDR3 in DNA: TGCGCCAGCAGCTCCCTCTCAAGGGCCGGGGAGCTGTTTTTT. Translating gives CASSSLSRAGELFF. The entire variable domain, with the rest obtained from reference TRBV5-1 and TRBJ2-2, is as follows: KAGVTQTPRYLIKTRGQQVTLSCSPISGHRSVSWYQQTPGQGLQFLFEYFSETQRNKGNFPGRFSGRQFSNSRSEMNVSTLELGDSALYLCASSSLSRAGELFFGEGSRLTVL.

Comments on this clonotype: A read error may explain this, as a much larger clone is one base away. The chain is built from TRBV19 and TRBJ2-1; TRBD2 matches 10 bases. The germline V gene has CDR1 LNHDA and CDR2 SQIVND (reference sequence). The CDR3 spans 19 residues. With 3 bases clipped from V and 3 bases from J, the junction kept 14 bases outside the gene matches. DNA of the CDR3: TGTGCCAGTAGTATGAGCCTCCCTAGCGGGGGTGGACTCTACAATGAGCAGTTCTTC. This codes for CASSMSLPSGGGLYNEQFF.

This sequence joins TRBV20-1 and TRBJ2-4; D possibly uses TRBD1 or TRBD2 (5 bases each). CDR3 length equals 14 residues. Germline V CDR1 and CDR2: DFQATT, SNEGSKA (reference sequence). The V and J ends lost 6 bases and 6 bases respectively, with 18 bases between them. The CDR3 DNA reads as TGCAGTGCAGAAAAAGGGGACGTAGGAAACATTCAGTACTTC. This translates into CSAEKGDVGNIQYF.

This clonotype was counted ten times or more. The CDR3 DNA reads as TGTGCCAGCAGCTTAAGGGAAAGGGATGGCTACACCTTC. Amino acids: CASSLRERDGYTF. The chain has TRBV7-9 and TRBJ1-2; D gene ambiguous. With 2 bases removed from V and 6 bases from J, the gap between germline ends came to 10 bases. From germline, CDR1 is SEHNR and CDR2 FQNEAQ (reference sequence). The CDR3 extends over 13 amino acids.

The sample holds many counts of this clonotype. The rearrangement links TRBV28 to TRBJ2-1; weak D call: TRBD1 (6 bases). The CDR3 has 14 amino acids. The ends were cut back, 5 bases at V and 7 bases at J, with 15 bases in the middle. Germline V lookup: CDR1 MDHEN, CDR2 SYDVKM. The CDR3, as DNA: TGTGCCAGCAGTGTACAGGGTCCTAGGAATGAGCAGTTCTTC. Its translation: CASSVQGPRNEQFF. Filled out from reference TRBV28 and TRBJ2-1, the complete variable domain reads DVKVTQSSRYLVKRTGEKVFLECVQDMDHENMFWYRQDPGLGLRLIYFSYDVKMKEKGDIPEGYSVSREKKERFSLILESASTNQTSMYLCASSVQGPRNEQFFGPGTRLTVL.

This clonotype turned up a few times. The chain has TRBV11-2 and TRBJ2-3, with D tentatively TRBD1 (5 bases). Germline assignment: CDR1 SGHAT and CDR2 FQNNGV. There are 15 residues in the CDR3. Trimming cost V 1 base and J 2 bases, with 10 bases left between them. The CDR3 spells CASSLGAGHTDTQYF. DNA for the CDR3: TGTGCCAGCAGCTTAGGGGCAGGGCACACAGATACGCAGTATTTT. Full variable domain (rest looked up from reference TRBV11-2 and TRBJ2-3): EAGVAQSPRYKIIEKRQSVAFWCNPISGHATLYWYQQILGQGPKLLIQFQNNGVVDDSQLPKDRFSAERLKGVDSTLKIQPAKLEDSAVYLCASSLGAGHTDTQYFGPGTRLTVL.

This clonotype has just a few counts. The V and J genes are TRBV6-1 and TRBJ2-5, with D unclear. This CDR3 spans 12 amino acids. Germline V gene sequence: CDR1 MNHNS, CDR2 SASEGT. Trimming stripped 4 bases from V and 13 bases from J, with 16 bases between. Here the CDR3 reads CASSATSKEVYF. The CDR3 region has the DNA TGTGCCAGCAGTGCTACCTCGAAAGAGGTGTACTTC.

This clonotype was seen many times. The rearrangement uses TRBV7-9 and TRBJ2-3, with 9 nucleotides matching TRBD1. The junction had 6 bases not matched to a gene; V was cut back by 5 bases and J by 6 bases. Germline CDR1 reads SEHNR; CDR2 reads FQNEAQ (reference sequence). The CDR3 covers 14 residues. CDR3 sequence reads: CASSPIDRGDTQYF. Written as DNA, the CDR3 is TGTGCCAGCAGCCCAATCGACAGGGGGGATACGCAGTATTTT.

This clonotype was picked up many times. The chain links TRBV6-1 to TRBJ2-1; tentatively, D is TRBD1 (6 bases). CDR3 size: 13 residues. Trimming left V 5 bases short and J 4 bases short, with 9 bases between. The germline V gene encodes CDR1 MNHNS and CDR2 SASEGT. The CDR3 bases are TGTGCCAGCAGTCGGGACATTTACAATGAGCAGTTCTTC. Translation gives CASSRDIYNEQFF.

The gene calls are TRBV20-1 and TRBJ2-1, with a weak D call TRBD2 (6 bases). This CDR3 region has 15 residues. Germline values: CDR1 DFQATT, CDR2 SNEGSKA (reference sequence). Trimming stripped 0 bases from V and 4 bases from J, with 13 bases between. The DNA for the CDR3 is TGCAGTGCTAGAGATCTGCGGGATGTTTACAATGAGCAGTTCTTC. This translates into CSARDLRDVYNEQFF.